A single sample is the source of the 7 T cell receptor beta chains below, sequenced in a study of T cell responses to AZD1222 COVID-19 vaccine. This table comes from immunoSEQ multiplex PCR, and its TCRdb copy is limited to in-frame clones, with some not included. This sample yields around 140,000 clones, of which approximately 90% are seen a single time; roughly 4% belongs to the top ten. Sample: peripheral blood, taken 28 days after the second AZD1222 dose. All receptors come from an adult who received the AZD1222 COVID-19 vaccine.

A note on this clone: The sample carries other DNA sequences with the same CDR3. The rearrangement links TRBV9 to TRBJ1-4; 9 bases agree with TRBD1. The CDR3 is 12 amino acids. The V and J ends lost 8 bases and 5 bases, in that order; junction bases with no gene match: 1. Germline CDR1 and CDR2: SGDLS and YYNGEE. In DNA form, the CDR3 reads TGTGCCAGTGGACAGGGGAATGAAAAACTGTTTTTT. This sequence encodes CASGQGNEKLFF.

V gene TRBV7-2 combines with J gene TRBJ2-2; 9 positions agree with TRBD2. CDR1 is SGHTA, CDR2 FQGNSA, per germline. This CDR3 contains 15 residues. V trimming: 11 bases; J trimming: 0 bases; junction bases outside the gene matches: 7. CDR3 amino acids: CAGGGRASNTGELFF. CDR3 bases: TGTGCCGGAGGCGGGAGGGCCTCGAACACCGGGGAGCTGTTTTTT.

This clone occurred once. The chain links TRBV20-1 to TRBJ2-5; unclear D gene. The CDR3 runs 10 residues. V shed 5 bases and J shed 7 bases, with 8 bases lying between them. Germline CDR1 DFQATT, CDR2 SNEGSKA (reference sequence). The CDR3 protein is CSASFGTQYF. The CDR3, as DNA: TGCAGTGCTTCCTTTGGGACCCAGTACTTC.

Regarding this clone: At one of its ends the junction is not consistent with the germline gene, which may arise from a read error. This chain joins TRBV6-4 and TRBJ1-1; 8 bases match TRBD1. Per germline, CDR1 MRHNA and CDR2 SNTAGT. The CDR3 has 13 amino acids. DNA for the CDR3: TGTGCCAGCAGTACCCCAGGGGGCTTAAGGCTTCACTTT. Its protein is CASSTPGGLRLHF.

The CDR3 loop reads CASKVRGQAIYGYTF. As DNA, the CDR3 is TGTGCCAGTAAAGTCAGGGGGCAGGCAATCTATGGCTACACCTTC. The rearrangement joins TRBV19 to TRBJ1-2, with 8 bases identical to TRBD1. The germline CDR1 and CDR2 sequences are LNHDA and SQIVND (reference sequence). V lost 7 bases to trimming and J lost 4 bases; unmatched junction nucleotides: 11. This CDR3 spans 15 amino acids.

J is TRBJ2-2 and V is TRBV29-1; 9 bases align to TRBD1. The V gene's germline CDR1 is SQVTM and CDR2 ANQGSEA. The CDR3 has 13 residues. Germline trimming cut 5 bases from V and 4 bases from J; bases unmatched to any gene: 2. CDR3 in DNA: TGCAGCGTTTCGGACAGGGGCACCGGGGAGCTGTTTTTT. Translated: CSVSDRGTGELFF.

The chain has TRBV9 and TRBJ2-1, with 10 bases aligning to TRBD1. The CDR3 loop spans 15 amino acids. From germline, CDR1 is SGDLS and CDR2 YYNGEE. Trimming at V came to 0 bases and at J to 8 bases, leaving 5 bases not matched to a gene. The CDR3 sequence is CASSVVGQGIDEQFF. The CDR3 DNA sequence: TGTGCCAGCAGCGTAGTGGGACAGGGGATCGATGAGCAGTTCTTC.